This entry lists 23 T cell receptor beta chains sequenced from one sample in a study of T-cell memory formation after mild COVID-19. TCRdb reprocessed the 5' RACE reads with MiXCR, giving one entry per CDR3 protein. The sample yields 350,000 to 500,000 distinct CDR3 sequences, about a sixth seen once. Sequencing was performed on PBMCs or a T cell subset sorted from them (not recorded which). All receptors derive from a man aged 18 to 30 who had mild COVID-19 (a few samples of this study predate the infection). Cell type and time point are not known.

The gene calls are TRBV7-2 and TRBJ2-2; the match to TRBD2 covers 10 bases. The CDR3 is made up of 17 amino acids. V was pared by 3 bases and J by 2 bases, with 6 bases of the junction left unmatched. Looked up from germline, CDR1 is SGHTA and CDR2 is FQGNSA. CDR3 loop: CASSFELAGPNTGELFF. CDR3 nucleotides: TGTGCCAGCAGCTTCGAACTAGCGGGGCCCAACACCGGGGAGCTGTTTTTT.

This clonotype showed up just a few times. The V gene is TRBV7-2, the J gene TRBJ2-3; a weak D match, TRBD1 (6 bases). CDR3 length: 15 amino acids. V gave up 5 bases and J gave up 2 bases, with 14 bases separating them. The germline CDR1 and CDR2 sequences are SGHTA and FQGNSA. CDR3 sequence reads: CASSLQGSSTDTQYF. The DNA for the CDR3 is TGTGCCAGCAGCCTCCAGGGGAGTTCCACAGATACGCAGTATTTT. Supplemented by reference TRBV7-2 and TRBJ2-3, the full variable domain reads GAGVSQSPSNKVTEKGKDVELRCDPISGHTALYWYRQSLGQGLEFLIYFQGNSAPDKSGLPSDRFSAERTGGSVSTLTIQRTQQEDSAVYLCASSLQGSSTDTQYFGPGTRLTVL.

This clonotype showed up just a few times. The chain employs TRBV6-6 and TRBJ1-5, with D perhaps matching TRBD1 (5 bases). The V and J ends lost 4 bases and 0 bases respectively, with 13 bases between them. This CDR3 contains 16 residues. Per germline, CDR1 MNHNY and CDR2 SVGAGI (reference sequence). The CDR3 DNA reads TGTGCCAGCAGTTTCCCGACAGAGTATAGCAATCAGCCCCAGCATTTT. Translated, it gives CASSFPTEYSNQPQHF.

In the case of this clonotype: A read error may be the cause here, since a much bigger clone is one base away. The chain combines TRBV18 with TRBJ1-1, with D unclear. Looked up from germline, CDR1 is KGHSH and CDR2 is LQKENI. The CDR3 has 13 amino acids. The V end lost 2 bases, the J end lost 4 bases, and 8 bases lay between the germline ends. The CDR3 loop is CASSPGECTEAFF. DNA of the CDR3: TGTGCCAGCTCACCAGGGGAGTGCACTGAAGCTTTCTTT.

This clonotype appeared a few times. The V gene is TRBV7-9, the J gene TRBJ2-3; TRBD2 is a possible D gene (5 bases). The CDR3 runs to 15 residues. V was pared by 0 bases and J by 2 bases, with 9 bases between. CDR1 is SEHNR, CDR2 FQNEAQ, per germline (reference sequence). The CDR3 nucleotides read TGTGCCAGCAGCTTAGCCAACGGGGACACAGATACGCAGTATTTT. This sequence encodes CASSLANGDTDTQYF. The whole variable domain, filled in from reference TRBV7-9 and TRBJ2-3, reads DTGVSQNPRHKITKRGQNVTFRCDPISEHNRLYWYRQTLGQGPEFLTYFQNEAQLEKSRLLSDRFSAERPKGSFSTLEIQRTEQGDSAMYLCASSLANGDTDTQYFGPGTRLTVL.

The table lists this clonotype with a few counts. V and J are TRBV11-2 and TRBJ2-5, with a tentative D call TRBD1 (6 bases). The ends were cut back, 0 bases at V and 4 bases at J, with 21 bases in the middle. The germline V gene has CDR1 SGHAT and CDR2 FQNNGV. CDR3 length equals 18 residues. The CDR3: CASSLDSYGQLGGETQYF. For the CDR3, the DNA is TGTGCCAGCAGCTTAGATTCCTATGGACAGTTAGGCGGAGAGACCCAGTACTTC.

This clonotype came up many times. The DNA for the CDR3 is TGCAGCGTTGGAAAGGGGGGCACTGAAGCTTTCTTT. Translating it yields CSVGKGGTEAFF. V is TRBV29-1 and J is TRBJ1-1, with a possible D match to TRBD1 (6 bases). V was clipped by 4 bases and J by 4 bases, with 10 bases between them. Germline lookup yields CDR1 SQVTM and CDR2 ANQGSEA. CDR3 size: 12 residues.

The chain joins TRBV29-1 to TRBJ2-4, with 7 nucleotides matching TRBD2. CDR1 and CDR2 (germline): SQVTM, ANQGSEA. The CDR3 is 14 residues long. With 6 bases clipped from V and 0 bases from J, the junction kept 5 bases outside the gene matches. In DNA form, the CDR3 reads TGCAGCGTGGGAGGGAACCTAGCCAAAAACATTCAGTACTTC. This codes for CSVGGNLAKNIQYF. The full variable domain, with the rest looked up from reference TRBV29-1 and TRBJ2-4, is SAVISQKPSRDICQRGTSLTIQCQVDSQVTMMFWYRQQPGQSLTLIATANQGSEATYESGFVIDKFPISRPNLTFSTLTVSNMSPEDSSIYLCSVGGNLAKNIQYFGAGTRLSVL.

This clonotype was counted a few times. J is TRBJ2-5 and V is TRBV25-1; D might be TRBD2 (5 bases). Trimming pared 7 bases from V and 4 bases from J, leaving 7 bases between. Germline V gives CDR1 MGHDK, CDR2 SYGVNS. The CDR3 is 11 amino acids. The CDR3 DNA reads TGTGCCAGCACCGGAGGAGAGACCCAGTACTTC. The encoded protein is CASTGGETQYF.

The V gene is TRBV7-9, the J gene TRBJ2-2; D not resolved. V was clipped by 7 bases and J by 1 base, with 16 bases between them. The CDR3 extends over 16 amino acids. The germline V gene encodes CDR1 SEHNR and CDR2 FQNEAQ (reference sequence). The CDR3, as DNA: TGTGCCAGCACCAACCGGCTGAGCGAGAACACCGGGGAGCTGTTTTTT. Residues: CASTNRLSENTGELFF.

This clonotype was detected a few times. The genes are TRBV5-4 and TRBJ2-1, with TRBD2 identical over 7 bases. The CDR3 has 16 amino acids. V trimming: 1 base; J trimming: 2 bases; junction bases outside the gene matches: 6. Looked up from germline, CDR1 is SGHNT and CDR2 is YYREEE (reference sequence). CDR3 residues: CASSLRRGSTYNEQFF. In nucleotides, the CDR3 is TGTGCCAGCAGCTTGCGGCGGGGGTCAACCTACAATGAGCAGTTCTTC.

This clonotype came up many times. The V call is TRBV6-2 or TRBV6-3, the J call TRBJ1-4, with D hard to call. Germline V lookup: CDR1 MNHEY, CDR2 SVGEGT. The CDR3 totals 18 residues. V lost 3 bases and J 0 bases, leaving 17 bases between the germline ends. CDR3 in DNA: TGTGCCAGCAGTTATTCACCGGGTGAGCCTGCAACTAATGAAAAACTGTTTTTT. Its protein product is CASSYSPGEPATNEKLFF.

This clonotype showed up many times. This sequence joins TRBV7-9 and TRBJ2-3; TRBD2 agrees at 10 bases. Per the germline V gene, CDR1 is SEHNR and CDR2 is FQNEAQ (reference sequence). With V trimmed by 5 bases and J by 14 bases, 10 bases remained unmatched. This CDR3 has 13 amino acids. DNA of the CDR3: TGTGCCAGCAGCCTTGAAACTAGCGGGGCCGCGTATTTT. Encoded protein: CASSLETSGAAYF.

J is TRBJ1-2 and V is TRBV12-3 or TRBV12-4, with 7 bases that match TRBD1. With V trimmed by 4 bases and J by 2 bases, 4 bases remained unmatched. There are 14 residues in the CDR3. In nucleotides, the CDR3 is TGTGCCAGCAGTTGGATGACAGGGAACTATGGCTACACCTTC. It is translated as CASSWMTGNYGYTF.

This clonotype was picked up a small number of times. This rearrangement joins TRBV20-1 to TRBJ1-5; maybe TRBD1 (6 bases). Trimming pared 8 bases from V and 7 bases from J, leaving 18 bases between. Looked up from germline, CDR1 is DFQATT and CDR2 is SNEGSKA (reference sequence). CDR3 length: 13 residues. The chain's CDR3 is CSSKGGAGQPQHF. The CDR3 nucleotides read TGCAGTTCAAAGGGGGGAGCGGGGCAGCCCCAGCATTTT.

This clonotype came up a few times. This rearrangement joins TRBV7-8 to TRBJ2-7, with 8 bases fitting TRBD2. The CDR3 is 13 amino acids. The V and J ends lost 5 bases and 6 bases, in that order; junction bases with no gene match: 6. The germline CDR1 and CDR2 sequences are SGHVS and FQNEAQ. The CDR3 region is CASSVGGALEQYF. For the CDR3, the DNA is TGTGCCAGCAGCGTCGGGGGGGCCCTCGAGCAGTACTTC. Supplemented by reference TRBV7-8 and TRBJ2-7, the full variable domain reads GAGVSQSPRYKVAKRGQDVALRCDPISGHVSLFWYQQALGQGPEFLTYFQNEAQLDKSGLPSDRFFAERPEGSVSTLKIQRTQQEDSAVYLCASSVGGALEQYFGPGTRLTVT.

Ten or more counts support this clonotype. V gene TRBV5-1 combines with J gene TRBJ2-7, with unresolved D. Germline lookup yields CDR1 SGHRS and CDR2 YFSETQ. The CDR3 has 15 residues. Trimming removed 0 bases at V and 2 bases at J, with 12 bases between. CDR3 DNA: TGCGCCAGCAGCTTGGACAGCGAAGGCCCCTACGAGCAGTACTTC. Its protein product is CASSLDSEGPYEQYF.

This clonotype was recorded a few times. This chain joins TRBV7-2 and TRBJ2-2; no clear D. CDR3 size: 17 residues. V lost 2 bases, J lost 0 bases, and 13 bases lay in between. Germline V lookup: CDR1 SGHTA, CDR2 FQGNSA. The CDR3 DNA reads TGTGCCAGCAGCTTACGCGCGTACGGGCCGAACACCGGGGAGCTGTTTTTT. Amino acid sequence: CASSLRAYGPNTGELFF.

This chain uses TRBV5-1 with TRBJ2-1; unclear D gene. The V end lost 4 bases, the J end lost 2 bases, and 10 bases lay between the germline ends. Per germline, CDR1 SGHRS and CDR2 YFSETQ. This CDR3 spans 14 amino acids. Here the CDR3 reads CASSPMHPYNEQFF. The CDR3 DNA reads as TGCGCCAGCAGCCCGATGCATCCCTACAATGAGCAGTTCTTC.

This chain connects TRBV5-1 to TRBJ1-2; no firm D call. V was pared by 0 bases and J by 3 bases, with 6 bases between. The germline V gene encodes CDR1 SGHRS and CDR2 YFSETQ. The CDR3 is 13 residues long. CDR3 loop: CASSLVSDYGYTF. The DNA for the CDR3 is TGCGCCAGCAGCTTGGTGTCTGACTATGGCTACACCTTC.

The table lists this clonotype with a few counts. The chain carries TRBV2 and TRBJ2-3; 9 nucleotides align to TRBD2. Germline CDR1 reads SNHLY; CDR2 reads FYNNEI. The CDR3 is made up of 15 amino acids. Trimming at V came to 10 bases and at J to 0 bases, leaving 8 bases not matched to a gene. CDR3 nucleotide sequence: TGTGCCATCCGAGCGGGGGGAGGTAGCACAGATACGCAGTATTTT. Translating gives CAIRAGGGSTDTQYF.

This chain connects TRBV10-3 to TRBJ2-3; TRBD2 matches 10 bases. Germline CDR1 is ENHRY and CDR2 is SYGVKD. The J segment lost 3 bases and the V segment lost 5 bases, leaving 5 bases of the junction unmatched. The CDR3 is made up of 15 amino acids. CDR3 nucleotide sequence: TGTGCCATCAGTCCAGCGGGGGGGGTAACAGATACGCAGTATTTT. Amino acid sequence: CAISPAGGVTDTQYF.

This clonotype was found a few times. The V gene is TRBV6-2 or TRBV6-3, the J gene TRBJ2-1; D is perhaps TRBD2 (6 bases). CDR3 size: 15 residues. V was trimmed by 5 bases and J by 4 bases, leaving 15 bases between them. The germline gives CDR1 MNHEY, CDR2 SVGEGT. In DNA, the CDR3 is TGTGCCAGCAGTCCTCTAGCGTGGGAGTACAATGAGCAGTTCTTC. This codes for CASSPLAWEYNEQFF.